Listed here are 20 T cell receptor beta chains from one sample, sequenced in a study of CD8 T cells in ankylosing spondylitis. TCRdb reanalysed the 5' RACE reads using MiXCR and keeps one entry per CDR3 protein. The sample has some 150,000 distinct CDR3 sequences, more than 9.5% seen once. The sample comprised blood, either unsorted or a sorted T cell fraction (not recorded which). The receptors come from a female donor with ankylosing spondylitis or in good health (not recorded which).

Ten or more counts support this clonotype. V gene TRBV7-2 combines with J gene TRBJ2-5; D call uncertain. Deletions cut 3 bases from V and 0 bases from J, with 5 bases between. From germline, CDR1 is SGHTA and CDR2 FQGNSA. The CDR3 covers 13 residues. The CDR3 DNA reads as TGTGCCAGCAGCTTTTCGTACCAAGAGACCCAGTACTTC. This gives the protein CASSFSYQETQYF.

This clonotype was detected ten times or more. The CDR3 spells CASSYPGGTAEAFF. CDR3 nucleotides: TGTGCCAGCAGCTACCCAGGGGGGACAGCGGAAGCTTTCTTT. The chain employs TRBV5-5 and TRBJ1-1; 7 nucleotides match TRBD1. Losses at the gene ends were 3 bases for V and 8 bases for J; bases not matched to a gene: 10. The CDR3 totals 14 residues. Germline CDR1 SGHKS, CDR2 YYEKEE (reference sequence).

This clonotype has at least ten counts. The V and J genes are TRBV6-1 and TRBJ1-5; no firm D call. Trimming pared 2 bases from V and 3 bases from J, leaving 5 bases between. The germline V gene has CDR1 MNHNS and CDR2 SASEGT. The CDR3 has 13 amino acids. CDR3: CASSEKYNQPQHF. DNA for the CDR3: TGTGCCAGCAGTGAAAAGTACAATCAGCCCCAGCATTTT.

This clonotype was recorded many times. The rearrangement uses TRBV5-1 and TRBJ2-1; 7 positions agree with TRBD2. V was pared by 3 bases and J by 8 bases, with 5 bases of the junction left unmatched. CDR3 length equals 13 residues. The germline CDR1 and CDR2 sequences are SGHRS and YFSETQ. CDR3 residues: CASSSTSRDEQFF. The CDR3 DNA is TGCGCCAGCAGCTCGACTAGCAGAGATGAGCAGTTCTTC.

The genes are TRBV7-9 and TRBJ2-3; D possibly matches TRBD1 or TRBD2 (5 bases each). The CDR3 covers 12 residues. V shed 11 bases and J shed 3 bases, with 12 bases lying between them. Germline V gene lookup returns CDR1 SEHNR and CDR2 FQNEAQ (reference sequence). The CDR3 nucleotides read TGTGCCCCAAGAGAGGGGACAGATACGCAGTATTTT. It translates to CAPREGTDTQYF.

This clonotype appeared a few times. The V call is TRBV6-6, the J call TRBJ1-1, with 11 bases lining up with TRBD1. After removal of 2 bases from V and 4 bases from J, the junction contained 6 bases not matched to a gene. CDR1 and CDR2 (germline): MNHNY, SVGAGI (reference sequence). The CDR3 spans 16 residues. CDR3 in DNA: TGTGCCAGCAGTTACGGGGGACAGGGGGGTAGCACTGAAGCTTTCTTT. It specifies CASSYGGQGGSTEAFF.

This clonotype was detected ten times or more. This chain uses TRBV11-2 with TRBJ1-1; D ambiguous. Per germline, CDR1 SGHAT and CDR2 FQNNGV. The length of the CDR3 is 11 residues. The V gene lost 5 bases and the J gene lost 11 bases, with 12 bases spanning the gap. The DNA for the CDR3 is TGTGCCAGCAGCGTCCACTACGGCGCTTTCTTT. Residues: CASSVHYGAFF.

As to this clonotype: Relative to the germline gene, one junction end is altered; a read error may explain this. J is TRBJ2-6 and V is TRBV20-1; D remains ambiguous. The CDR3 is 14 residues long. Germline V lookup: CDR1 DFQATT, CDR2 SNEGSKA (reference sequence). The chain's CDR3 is CSAIRSAGTNVLTF. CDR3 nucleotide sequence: TGCAGTGCTATAAGATCAGCTGGGACCAACGTCCTGACTTTC.

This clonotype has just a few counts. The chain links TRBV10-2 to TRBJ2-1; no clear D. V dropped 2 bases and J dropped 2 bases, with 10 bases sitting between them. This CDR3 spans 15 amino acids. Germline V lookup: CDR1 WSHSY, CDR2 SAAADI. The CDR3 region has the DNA TGCGCCAGCAGTGAGGTGGAACCCCCCTACAATGAGCAGTTCTTC. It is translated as CASSEVEPPYNEQFF.

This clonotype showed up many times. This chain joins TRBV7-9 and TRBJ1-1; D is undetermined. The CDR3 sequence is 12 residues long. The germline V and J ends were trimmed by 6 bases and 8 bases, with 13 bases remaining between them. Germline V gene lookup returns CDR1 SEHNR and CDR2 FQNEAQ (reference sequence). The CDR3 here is CASSQWGAEAFF. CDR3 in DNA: TGTGCCAGCAGTCAATGGGGAGCCGAAGCTTTCTTT.

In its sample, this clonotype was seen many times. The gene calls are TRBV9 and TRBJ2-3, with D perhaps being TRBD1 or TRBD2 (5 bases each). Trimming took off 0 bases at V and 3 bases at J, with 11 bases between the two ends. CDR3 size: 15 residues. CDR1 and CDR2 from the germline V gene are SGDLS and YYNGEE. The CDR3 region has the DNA TGTGCCAGCAGCGTAGCTGGGACGCAAACAGATACGCAGTATTTT. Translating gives CASSVAGTQTDTQYF.

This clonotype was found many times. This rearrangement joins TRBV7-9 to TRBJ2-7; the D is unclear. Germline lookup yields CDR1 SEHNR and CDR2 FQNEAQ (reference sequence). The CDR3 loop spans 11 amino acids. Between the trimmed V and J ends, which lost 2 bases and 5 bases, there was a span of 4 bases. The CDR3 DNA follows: TGTGCCAGCAGCTTAAGTGACGAGCAGTACTTC. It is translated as CASSLSDEQYF.

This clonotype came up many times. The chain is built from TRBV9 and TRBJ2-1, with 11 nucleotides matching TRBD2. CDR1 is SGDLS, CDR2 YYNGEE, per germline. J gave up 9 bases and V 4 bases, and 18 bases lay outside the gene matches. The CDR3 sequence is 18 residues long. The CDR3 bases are TGTGCCAGCAGCATCTGGACAGGGGATCGGGGACTAGCGGCTGAGCAGTTCTTC. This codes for CASSIWTGDRGLAAEQFF.

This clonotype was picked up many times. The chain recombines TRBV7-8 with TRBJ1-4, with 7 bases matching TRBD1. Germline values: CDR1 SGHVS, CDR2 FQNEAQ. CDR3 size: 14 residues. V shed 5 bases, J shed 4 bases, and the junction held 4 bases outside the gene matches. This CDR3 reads CASSPGQVNEKLFF. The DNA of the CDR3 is TGTGCCAGCAGCCCAGGACAGGTTAATGAAAAACTGTTTTTT.

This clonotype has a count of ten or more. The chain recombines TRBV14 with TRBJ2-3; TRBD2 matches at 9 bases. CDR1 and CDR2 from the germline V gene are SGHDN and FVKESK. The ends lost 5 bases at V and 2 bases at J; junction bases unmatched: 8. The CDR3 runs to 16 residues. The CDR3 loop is CASSVRRGRATDTQYF. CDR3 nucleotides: TGTGCCAGCAGCGTTCGCCGCGGGAGGGCCACAGATACGCAGTATTTT.

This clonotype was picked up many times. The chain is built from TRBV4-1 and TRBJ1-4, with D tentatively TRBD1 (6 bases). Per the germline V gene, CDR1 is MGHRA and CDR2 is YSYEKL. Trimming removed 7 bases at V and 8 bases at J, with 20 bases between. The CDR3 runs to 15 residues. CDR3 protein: CASILGGQFREKLFF. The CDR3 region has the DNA TGCGCCAGCATTTTAGGCGGACAGTTTAGAGAAAAACTGTTTTTT.

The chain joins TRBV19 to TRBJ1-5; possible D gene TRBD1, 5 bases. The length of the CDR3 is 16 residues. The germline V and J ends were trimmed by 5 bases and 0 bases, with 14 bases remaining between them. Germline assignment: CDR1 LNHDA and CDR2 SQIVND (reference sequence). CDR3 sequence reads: CASSVGHSFSNQPQHF. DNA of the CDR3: TGTGCCAGTAGTGTTGGACACTCTTTTAGCAATCAGCCCCAGCATTTT.

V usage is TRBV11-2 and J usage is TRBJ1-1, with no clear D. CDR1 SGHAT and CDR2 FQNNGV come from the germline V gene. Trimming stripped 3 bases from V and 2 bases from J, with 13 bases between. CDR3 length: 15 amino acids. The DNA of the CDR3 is TGTGCCAGCAGCTTGAGGCAGACGACTAACACTGAAGCTTTCTTT. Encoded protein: CASSLRQTTNTEAFF. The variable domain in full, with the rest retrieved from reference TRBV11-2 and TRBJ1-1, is EAGVAQSPRYKIIEKRQSVAFWCNPISGHATLYWYQQILGQGPKLLIQFQNNGVVDDSQLPKDRFSAERLKGVDSTLKIQPAKLEDSAVYLCASSLRQTTNTEAFFGQGTRLTVV.

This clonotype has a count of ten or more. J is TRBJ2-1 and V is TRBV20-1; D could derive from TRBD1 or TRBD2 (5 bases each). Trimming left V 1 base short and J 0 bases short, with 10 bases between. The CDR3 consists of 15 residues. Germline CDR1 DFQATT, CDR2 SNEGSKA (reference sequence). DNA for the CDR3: TGCAGTGCTAGAGCCGGGACGCCCTCCTACAATGAGCAGTTCTTC. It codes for CSARAGTPSYNEQFF.

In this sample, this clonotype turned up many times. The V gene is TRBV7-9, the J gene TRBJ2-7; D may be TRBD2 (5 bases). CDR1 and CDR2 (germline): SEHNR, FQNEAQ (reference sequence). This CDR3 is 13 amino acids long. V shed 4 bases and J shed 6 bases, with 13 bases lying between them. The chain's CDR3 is CASSSPVAGEQYF. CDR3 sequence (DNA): TGTGCCAGCAGCTCACCCGTTGCGGGCGAGCAGTACTTC. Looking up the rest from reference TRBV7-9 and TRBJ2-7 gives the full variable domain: DTGVSQNPRHKITKRGQNVTFRCDPISEHNRLYWYRQTLGQGPEFLTYFQNEAQLEKSRLLSDRFSAERPKGSFSTLEIQRTEQGDSAMYLCASSSPVAGEQYFGPGTRLTVT.